This T cell receptor beta chain was documented in a study of OX40 agonist ivuxolimab in advanced cancers. Across the study: Those treated in dose escalation had hepatocellular carcinoma, melanoma, renal cell cancer or head and neck cancer. A history of anti-PD-1, anti-PD-L1 or anti-CTLA-4 therapy was acceptable, and approximately 40% had some.

Some clones are missing from TCRdb's copy, which holds only in-frame ones; the method was immunoSEQ multiplex PCR. The table includes about 60,000 clones, around 92% detected once. Excluded were patients having autoimmune disease history or systemic immunosuppression. The investigators sampled blood at baseline, at cycle 4 day 1, and at cycle 7 day 1. The TCR was taken from an adult with an advanced solid tumor such as melanoma, head and neck, liver or kidney cancer. The material was CD4+ or CD8+ T cells sorted from blood, obtained in a trial of the OX40 agonist ivuxolimab.

For the CDR3, the DNA is TGTGCCAGCAGTTTGTATCTGCTAGGGGGCAAAAACATTCAGTACTTC. It yields the protein CASSLYLLGGKNIQYF. The chain employs TRBV28 and TRBJ2-4; TRBD1 is a possible D gene (6 bases). Germline V gene sequence: CDR1 MDHEN, CDR2 SYDVKM. The CDR3 consists of 16 residues. The V end was cut by 3 bases, the J end by 3 bases, with 15 bases between.